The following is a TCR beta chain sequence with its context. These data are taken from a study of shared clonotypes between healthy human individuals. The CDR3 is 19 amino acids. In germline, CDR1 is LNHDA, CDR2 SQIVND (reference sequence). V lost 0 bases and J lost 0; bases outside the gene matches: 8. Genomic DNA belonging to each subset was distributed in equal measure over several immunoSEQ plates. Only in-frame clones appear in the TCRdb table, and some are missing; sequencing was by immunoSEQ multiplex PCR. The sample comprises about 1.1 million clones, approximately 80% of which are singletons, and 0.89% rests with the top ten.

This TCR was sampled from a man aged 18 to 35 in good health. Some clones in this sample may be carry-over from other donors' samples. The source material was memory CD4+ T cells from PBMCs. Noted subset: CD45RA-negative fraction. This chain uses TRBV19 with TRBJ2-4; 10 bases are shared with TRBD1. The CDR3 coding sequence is TGTGCCAGTAGTATAGAGACAGGGGGCTTAAAACTAGCCAAAAACATTCAGTACTTC. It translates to CASSIETGGLKLAKNIQYF.